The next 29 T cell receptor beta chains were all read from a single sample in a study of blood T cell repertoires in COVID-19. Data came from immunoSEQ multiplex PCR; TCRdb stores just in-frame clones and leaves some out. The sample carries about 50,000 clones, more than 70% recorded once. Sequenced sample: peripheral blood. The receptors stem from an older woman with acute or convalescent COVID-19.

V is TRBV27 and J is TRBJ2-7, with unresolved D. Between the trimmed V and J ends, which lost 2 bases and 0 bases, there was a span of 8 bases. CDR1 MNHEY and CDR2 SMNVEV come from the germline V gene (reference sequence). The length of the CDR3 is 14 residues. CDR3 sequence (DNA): TGTGCCAGCAGTTTAGCGCTAAGCTCCTACGAGCAGTACTTC. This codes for CASSLALSSYEQYF.

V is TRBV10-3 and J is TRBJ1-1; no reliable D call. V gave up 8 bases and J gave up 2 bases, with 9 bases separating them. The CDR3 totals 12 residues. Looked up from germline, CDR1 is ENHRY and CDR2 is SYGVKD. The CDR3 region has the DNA TGTGCCATCCGCCTTGGCAACACTGAAGCTTTCTTT. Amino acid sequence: CAIRLGNTEAFF.

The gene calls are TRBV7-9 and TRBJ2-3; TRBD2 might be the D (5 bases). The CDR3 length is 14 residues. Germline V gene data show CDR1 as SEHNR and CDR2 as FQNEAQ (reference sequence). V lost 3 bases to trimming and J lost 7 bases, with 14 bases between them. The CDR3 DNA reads TGTGCCAGCAGCTTTAGCAGCGGTGGGAATACGCAGTATTTT. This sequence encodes CASSFSSGGNTQYF.

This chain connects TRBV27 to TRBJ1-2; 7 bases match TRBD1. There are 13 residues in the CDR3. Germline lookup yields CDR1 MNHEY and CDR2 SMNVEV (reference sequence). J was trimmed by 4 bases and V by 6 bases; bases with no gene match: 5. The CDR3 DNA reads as TGTGCCAGCAGCAAGGGGACAGTCTATGGCTACACCTTC. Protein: CASSKGTVYGYTF.

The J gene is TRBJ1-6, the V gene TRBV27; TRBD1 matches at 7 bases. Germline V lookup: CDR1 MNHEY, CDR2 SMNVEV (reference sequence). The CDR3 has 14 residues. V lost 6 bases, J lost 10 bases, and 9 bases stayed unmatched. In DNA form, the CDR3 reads TGTGCCAGCAGGGCGACAGGGACGGGATCACCCCTCCACTTT. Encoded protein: CASRATGTGSPLHF.

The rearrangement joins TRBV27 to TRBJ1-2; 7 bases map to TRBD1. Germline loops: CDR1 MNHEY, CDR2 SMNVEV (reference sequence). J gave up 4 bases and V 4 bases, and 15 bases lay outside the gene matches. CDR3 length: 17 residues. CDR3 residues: CASSSGTASTRSYGYTF. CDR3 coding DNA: TGTGCCAGCAGTTCCGGGACAGCCTCTACCCGTAGCTATGGCTACACCTTC.

The DNA of the CDR3 is TGTGCCATCCCCGGGACAAATACCTACGAGCAGTACTTC. Translation gives CAIPGTNTYEQYF. The genes are TRBV6-5 and TRBJ2-7; TRBD1 might be the D (6 bases). CDR1 and CDR2 (germline): MNHEY, SVGAGI. The V end was cut by 10 bases, the J end by 2 bases, with 15 bases between. The CDR3 runs to 13 residues.

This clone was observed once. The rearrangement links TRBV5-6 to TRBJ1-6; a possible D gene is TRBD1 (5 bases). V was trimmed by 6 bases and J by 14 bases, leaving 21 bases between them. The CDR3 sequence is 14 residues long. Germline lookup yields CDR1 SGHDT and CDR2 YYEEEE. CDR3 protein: CASNIRGFLATLHF. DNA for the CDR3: TGTGCCAGCAACATTCGGGGGTTTCTTGCCACCCTCCACTTT. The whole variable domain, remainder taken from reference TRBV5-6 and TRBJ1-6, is DAGVTQSPTHLIKTRGQQVTLRCSPKSGHDTVSWYQQALGQGPQFIFQYYEEEERQRGNFPDRFSGHQFPNYSSELNVNALLLGDSALYLCASNIRGFLATLHFGNGTRLTVT.

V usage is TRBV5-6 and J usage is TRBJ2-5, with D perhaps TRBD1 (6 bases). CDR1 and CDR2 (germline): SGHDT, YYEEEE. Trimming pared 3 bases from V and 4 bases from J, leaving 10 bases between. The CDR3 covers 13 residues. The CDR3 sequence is CASSSNRAETQYF. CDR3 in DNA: TGTGCCAGCAGCTCGAACAGGGCAGAGACCCAGTACTTC.

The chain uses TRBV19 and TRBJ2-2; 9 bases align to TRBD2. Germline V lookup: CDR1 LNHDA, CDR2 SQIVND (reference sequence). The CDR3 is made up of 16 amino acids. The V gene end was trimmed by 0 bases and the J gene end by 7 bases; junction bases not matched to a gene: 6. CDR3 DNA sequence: TGTGCCAGTAGTATAGATCCTAGCGGGGTAAGCGGGGAGCTGTTTTTT. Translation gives CASSIDPSGVSGELFF.

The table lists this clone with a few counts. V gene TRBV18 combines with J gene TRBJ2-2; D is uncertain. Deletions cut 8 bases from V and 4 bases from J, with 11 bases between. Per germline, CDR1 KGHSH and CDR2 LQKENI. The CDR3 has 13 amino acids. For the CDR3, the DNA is TGTGCCAGCAGACCTCCTAGCACCGGGGAGCTGTTTTTT. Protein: CASRPPSTGELFF.

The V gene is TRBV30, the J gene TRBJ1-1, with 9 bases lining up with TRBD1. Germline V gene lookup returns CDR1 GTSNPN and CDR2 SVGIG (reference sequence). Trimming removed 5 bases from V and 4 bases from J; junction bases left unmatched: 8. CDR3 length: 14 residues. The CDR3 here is CAWGQGSSGTEAFF. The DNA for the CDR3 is TGTGCCTGGGGACAGGGGTCAAGTGGCACTGAAGCTTTCTTT.

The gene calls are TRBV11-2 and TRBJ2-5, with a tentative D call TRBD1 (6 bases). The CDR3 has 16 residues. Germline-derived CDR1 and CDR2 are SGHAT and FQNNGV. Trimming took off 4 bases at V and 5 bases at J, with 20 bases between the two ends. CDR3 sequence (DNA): TGTGCCAGCAGCTGGGACACCCCACACCCGGGCGAGACCCAGTACTTC. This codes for CASSWDTPHPGETQYF.

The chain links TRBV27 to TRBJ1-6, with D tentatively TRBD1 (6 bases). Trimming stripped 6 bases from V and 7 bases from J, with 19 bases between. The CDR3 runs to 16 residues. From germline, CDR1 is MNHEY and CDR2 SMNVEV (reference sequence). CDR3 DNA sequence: TGTGCCAGCAGAGTATCGTACAGGGTTAGCAATTCACCCCTCCACTTT. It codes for CASRVSYRVSNSPLHF.

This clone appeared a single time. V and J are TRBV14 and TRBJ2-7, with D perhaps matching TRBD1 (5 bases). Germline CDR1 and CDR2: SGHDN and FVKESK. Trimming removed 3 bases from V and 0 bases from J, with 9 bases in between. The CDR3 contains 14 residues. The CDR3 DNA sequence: TGTGCCAGCAGCCAGACAGACATCTCCTACGAGCAGTACTTC. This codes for CASSQTDISYEQYF.

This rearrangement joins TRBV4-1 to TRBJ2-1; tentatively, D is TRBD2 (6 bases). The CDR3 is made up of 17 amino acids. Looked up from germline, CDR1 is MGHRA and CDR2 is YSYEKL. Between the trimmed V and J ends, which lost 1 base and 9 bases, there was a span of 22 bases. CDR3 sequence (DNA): TGCGCCAGCAGCCAAGGACTAGTACCCCAGGTTTCCGTTGAGCAGTTCTTC. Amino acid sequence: CASSQGLVPQVSVEQFF.

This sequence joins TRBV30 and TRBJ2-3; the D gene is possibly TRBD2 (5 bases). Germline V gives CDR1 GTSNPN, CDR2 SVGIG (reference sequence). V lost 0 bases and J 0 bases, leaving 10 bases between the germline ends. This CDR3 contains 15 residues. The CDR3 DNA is TGTGCCTGGAGTGTTTCAGCGGCTAGCACAGATACGCAGTATTTT. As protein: CAWSVSAASTDTQYF.

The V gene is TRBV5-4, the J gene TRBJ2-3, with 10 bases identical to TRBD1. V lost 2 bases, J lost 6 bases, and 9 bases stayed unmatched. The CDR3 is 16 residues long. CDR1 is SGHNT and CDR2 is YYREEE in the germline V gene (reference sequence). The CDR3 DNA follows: TGTGCCAGCAGCTTTCTAGGACAGGGGGGAGGGGATACGCAGTATTTT. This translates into CASSFLGQGGGDTQYF.

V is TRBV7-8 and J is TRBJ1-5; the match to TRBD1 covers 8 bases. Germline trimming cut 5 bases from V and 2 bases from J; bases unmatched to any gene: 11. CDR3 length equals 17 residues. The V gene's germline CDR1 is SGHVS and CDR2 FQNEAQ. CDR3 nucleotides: TGTGCCAGCAGCCTCATGACAGGGGCCCGGGGCAATCAGCCCCAGCATTTT. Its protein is CASSLMTGARGNQPQHF. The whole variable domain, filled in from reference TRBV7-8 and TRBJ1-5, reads GAGVSQSPRYKVAKRGQDVALRCDPISGHVSLFWYQQALGQGPEFLTYFQNEAQLDKSGLPSDRFFAERPEGSVSTLKIQRTQQEDSAVYLCASSLMTGARGNQPQHFGDGTRLSIL.

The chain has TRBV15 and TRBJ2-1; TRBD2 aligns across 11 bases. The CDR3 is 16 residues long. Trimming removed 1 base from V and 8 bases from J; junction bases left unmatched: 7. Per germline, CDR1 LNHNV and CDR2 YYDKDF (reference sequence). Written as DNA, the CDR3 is TGTGCCACCAGCAGAGGCCGCGGTAGCGGGAGGGATGAGCAGTTCTTC. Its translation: CATSRGRGSGRDEQFF.

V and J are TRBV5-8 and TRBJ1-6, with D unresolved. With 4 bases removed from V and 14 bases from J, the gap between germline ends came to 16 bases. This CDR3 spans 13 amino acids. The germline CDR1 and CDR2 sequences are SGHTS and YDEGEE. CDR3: CASSSVGSRALHF. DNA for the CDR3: TGTGCCAGCAGCAGCGTCGGGTCGAGGGCCCTCCACTTT.

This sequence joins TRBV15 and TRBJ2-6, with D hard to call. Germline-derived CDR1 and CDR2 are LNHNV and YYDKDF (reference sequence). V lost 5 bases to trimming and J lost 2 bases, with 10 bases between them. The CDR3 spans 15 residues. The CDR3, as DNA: TGTGCCACCAGCCTCCGACAAGCTGGGGCCAACGTCCTGACTTTC. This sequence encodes CATSLRQAGANVLTF.

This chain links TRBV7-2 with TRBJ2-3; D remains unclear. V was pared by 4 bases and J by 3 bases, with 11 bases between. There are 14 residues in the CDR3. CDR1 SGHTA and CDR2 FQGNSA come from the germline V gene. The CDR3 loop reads CASSSARWTDTQYF. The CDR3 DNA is TGTGCCAGCAGCTCTGCCCGGTGGACAGATACGCAGTATTTT.

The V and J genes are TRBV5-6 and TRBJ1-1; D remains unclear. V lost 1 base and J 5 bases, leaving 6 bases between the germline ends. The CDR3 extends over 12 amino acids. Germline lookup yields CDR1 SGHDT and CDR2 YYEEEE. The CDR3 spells CASSLSATEAFF. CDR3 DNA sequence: TGTGCCAGCAGCTTGTCCGCGACTGAAGCTTTCTTT.

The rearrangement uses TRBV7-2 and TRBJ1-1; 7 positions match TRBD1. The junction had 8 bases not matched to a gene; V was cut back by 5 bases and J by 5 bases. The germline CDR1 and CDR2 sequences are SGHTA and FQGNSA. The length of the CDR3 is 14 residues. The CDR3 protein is CASSPQGRRTEAFF. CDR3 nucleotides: TGTGCCAGCAGCCCACAGGGGAGGAGGACTGAAGCTTTCTTT.

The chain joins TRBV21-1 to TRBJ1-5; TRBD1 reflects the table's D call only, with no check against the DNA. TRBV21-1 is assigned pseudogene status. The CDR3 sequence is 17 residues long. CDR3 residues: CASSKGVSVVTSQPQHF. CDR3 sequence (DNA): TGTGCCAGCAGCAAAGGGGTATCGGTGGTGACAAGCCAGCCCCAGCATTTT.

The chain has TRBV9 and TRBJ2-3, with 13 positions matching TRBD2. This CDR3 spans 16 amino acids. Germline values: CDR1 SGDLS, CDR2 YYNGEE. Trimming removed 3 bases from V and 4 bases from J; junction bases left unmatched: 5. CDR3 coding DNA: TGTGCCAGCAGCGGACTAGCGGGAGGCAAGGCAGATACGCAGTATTTT. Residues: CASSGLAGGKADTQYF.

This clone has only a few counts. CDR3 sequence: CARSLGQGRVGFNNEQFF. CDR3 DNA sequence: TGTGCCAGAAGCTTAGGACAGGGAAGGGTGGGCTTCAACAATGAGCAGTTCTTC. The V and J genes are TRBV7-5 and TRBJ2-1; no DNA check was done on the table's D call, TRBD1. TRBV7-5 is flagged as a pseudogene. This CDR3 region has 18 residues.

The CDR3 sequence: CASRAPDRQGYGYTF. The CDR3, as DNA: TGTGCAAGTCGCGCACCGGACAGGCAGGGGTATGGCTACACCTTC. The chain has TRBV12-2 and TRBJ1-2; whether TRBD1, the table's D call, matches the DNA was not checked. TRBV12-2 represents a pseudogene. The length of the CDR3 is 15 residues.